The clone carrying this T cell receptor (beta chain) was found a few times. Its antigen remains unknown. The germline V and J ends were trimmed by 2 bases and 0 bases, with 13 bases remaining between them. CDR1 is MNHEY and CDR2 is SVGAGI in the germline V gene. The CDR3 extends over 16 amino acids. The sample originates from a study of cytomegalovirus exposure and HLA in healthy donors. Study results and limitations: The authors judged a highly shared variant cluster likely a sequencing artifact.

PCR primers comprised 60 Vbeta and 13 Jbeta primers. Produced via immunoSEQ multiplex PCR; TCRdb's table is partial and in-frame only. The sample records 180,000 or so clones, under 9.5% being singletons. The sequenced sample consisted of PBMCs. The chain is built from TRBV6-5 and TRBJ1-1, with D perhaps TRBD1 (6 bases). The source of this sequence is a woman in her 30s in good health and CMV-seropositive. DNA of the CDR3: TGTGCCAGCAGTTACAGGGGGAACAGCATGAACACTGAAGCTTTCTTT. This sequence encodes CASSYRGNSMNTEAFF.